The next 4 T cell receptor beta chains were all read from a single sample in a study of T cells in tumors after PD-1 blockade. The protocol was immunoSEQ multiplex PCR, while the TCRdb copy is restricted to in-frame clones and leaves out a portion. The sample includes around 1,700 clones, around 75% of them seen just once. The source was tumor tissue, collected after anti-PD-1 treatment. The source of these receptors is a human donor with basal cell carcinoma.

The chain combines TRBV7-3 with TRBJ2-5; 10 positions agree with TRBD2. Trimming cost V 4 bases and J 5 bases; bases outside gene matches: 7. Germline V gene sequence: CDR1 SGHTA, CDR2 FQGTGA. This CDR3 region has 15 residues. CDR3 loop: CASSSSGGAVETQYF. The CDR3 nucleotides read TGTGCCAGCAGCTCGAGCGGGGGGGCCGTGGAGACCCAGTACTTC.

The chain uses TRBV16 and TRBJ2-1, with unresolved D. The V and J ends lost 4 bases and 4 bases respectively, with 11 bases between them. This CDR3 comprises 14 residues. CDR1 is KGHSY, CDR2 FQNENV, per germline. CDR3 amino acids: CASSRQVIYNEQFF. DNA for the CDR3: TGTGCCAGCAGCCGTCAGGTGATTTACAATGAGCAGTTCTTC.

The chain uses TRBV21-1 and TRBJ2-2; TRBD1, the table's D call, lacks a check against the DNA. TRBV21-1 is tagged as a pseudogene. The CDR3 has 15 amino acids. CDR3 loop: CASSKVGTATGELFF. The CDR3 region has the DNA TGTGCCAGCAGCAAAGTGGGGACAGCCACCGGGGAGCTGTTTTTT.

The chain recombines TRBV6-6 with TRBJ1-4; TRBD1 matches at 7 bases. V dropped 5 bases and J dropped 7; count of bases not matched to a gene: 7. The germline V gene encodes CDR1 MNHNY and CDR2 SVGAGI (reference sequence). CDR3 length: 14 residues. The CDR3 DNA reads as TGTGCCAGCAGTCTGGGACAGCCCAGTGAAAAACTGTTTTTT. It is translated as CASSLGQPSEKLFF.